These 9 T cell receptor beta chains were all obtained from the same sample, sequenced in a study of shared clonotypes between healthy human individuals. CD45RO-negative CD8 cells positively selected for CCR7 made up the naive population, which excluded terminally differentiated effector memory CD45RA+ cells. TCRdb keeps only in-frame clones here, not all; method: immunoSEQ multiplex PCR. This table holds about 2 million clones, roughly 94% found once. Sequenced input: naive CD8+ T cells sorted from blood. These receptors were obtained from a man between 18 and 35 years old in good health.

The genes are TRBV11-2 and TRBJ2-1, with D maybe TRBD1 (6 bases). The CDR3 totals 12 residues. Deletions cut 2 bases from V and 9 bases from J, with 8 bases between. The germline CDR1 and CDR2 sequences are SGHAT and FQNNGV. The CDR3 region has the DNA TGTGCCAGCAGCTTACAGGGGCCTGAGCAGTTCTTC. This codes for CASSLQGPEQFF.

This chain connects TRBV4-1 to TRBJ1-1; TRBD1 matches 8 bases. Germline CDR1 is MGHRA and CDR2 is YSYEKL. This CDR3 is built from 14 residues. V was pared by 3 bases and J by 4 bases, with 4 bases of the junction left unmatched. CDR3 sequence: CASSQRQGSTEAFF. CDR3 in DNA: TGCGCCAGCAGCCAGAGACAGGGGAGCACTGAAGCTTTCTTT.

Written as DNA, the CDR3 is TGTGCCAGCAGCGGACCGGGACAGCTTAGCACAGATACGCAGTATTTT. It encodes CASSGPGQLSTDTQYF. The rearrangement links TRBV9 to TRBJ2-3; 7 nucleotides line up with TRBD1. From germline, CDR1 is SGDLS and CDR2 YYNGEE. The trim removed 3 bases at V and 0 bases at J, leaving 7 bases unmatched. The CDR3 contains 16 residues.

This chain uses TRBV4-1 with TRBJ2-1; TRBD1 agrees at 9 bases. CDR1 and CDR2 (germline): MGHRA, YSYEKL. J lost 9 bases, V lost 3 bases, and 12 bases had no gene match. This CDR3 has 16 amino acids. The CDR3 sequence: CASSQEPGQGLGEQFF. The CDR3 nucleotides read TGCGCCAGCAGCCAGGAGCCGGGACAGGGATTGGGTGAGCAGTTCTTC.

This clone was seen only once. The chain recombines TRBV19 with TRBJ2-2, with TRBD1 identical over 10 bases. This CDR3 has 18 residues. CDR1 and CDR2 (germline): LNHDA, SQIVND (reference sequence). The V segment lost 8 bases and the J segment 4 bases; nucleotides outside the gene matches: 16. In DNA form, the CDR3 reads TGTGCCAGTCTTCCTCTGCCGGGAGGGGACAGGGGCACCGGGGAGCTGTTTTTT. Its translation: CASLPLPGGDRGTGELFF.

The chain has TRBV30 and TRBJ1-2; no reliable D call. V was clipped by 8 bases and J by 5 bases, with 9 bases between them. Germline V gene sequence: CDR1 GTSNPN, CDR2 SVGIG (reference sequence). The CDR3 contains 10 residues. This CDR3 reads CALLGYGYTF. CDR3 DNA: TGTGCCCTATTAGGGTATGGCTACACCTTC.

The rearrangement joins TRBV2 to TRBJ2-7, with a tentative D call TRBD1 (5 bases). Germline assignment: CDR1 SNHLY and CDR2 FYNNEI. The CDR3 extends over 17 amino acids. Trimming pared 6 bases from V and 0 bases from J, leaving 21 bases between. Here the CDR3 reads CASSADWRQTNSYEQYF. The DNA for the CDR3 is TGTGCCAGCAGCGCCGATTGGCGACAGACCAACTCCTACGAGCAGTACTTC.

V and J are TRBV7-8 and TRBJ2-5, with D perhaps TRBD2 (5 bases). The CDR3 spans 15 residues. V was shortened by 4 bases and J by 2 bases, with 14 bases between the two germline ends. CDR1 and CDR2 (germline): SGHVS, FQNEAQ. The CDR3 here is CASSSLAREQETQYF. In DNA, the CDR3 is TGTGCCAGCAGCTCCCTGGCGAGGGAACAAGAGACCCAGTACTTC.

The V gene is TRBV30, the J gene TRBJ1-1; D is perhaps TRBD1 (5 bases). This CDR3 is 13 amino acids long. Germline-derived CDR1 and CDR2 are GTSNPN and SVGIG (reference sequence). V dropped 1 base and J dropped 11 bases, with 17 bases sitting between them. CDR3 DNA: TGTGCCTGGAGTGAGGGAGGAGGGGCGATGGCTTTCTTT. Translated: CAWSEGGGAMAFF.